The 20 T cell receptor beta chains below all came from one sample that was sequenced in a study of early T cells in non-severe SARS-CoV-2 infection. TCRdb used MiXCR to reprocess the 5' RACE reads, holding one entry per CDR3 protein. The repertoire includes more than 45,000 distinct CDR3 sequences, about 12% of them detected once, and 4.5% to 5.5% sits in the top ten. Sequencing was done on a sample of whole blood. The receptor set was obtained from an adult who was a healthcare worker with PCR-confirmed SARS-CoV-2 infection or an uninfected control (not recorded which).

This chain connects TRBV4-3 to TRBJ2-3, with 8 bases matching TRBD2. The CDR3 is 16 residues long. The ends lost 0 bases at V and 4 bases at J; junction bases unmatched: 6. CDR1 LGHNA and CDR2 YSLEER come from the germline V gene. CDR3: CASSQDYREGADTQYF. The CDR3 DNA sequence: TGCGCCAGCAGCCAAGATTATCGGGAGGGGGCAGATACGCAGTATTTT.

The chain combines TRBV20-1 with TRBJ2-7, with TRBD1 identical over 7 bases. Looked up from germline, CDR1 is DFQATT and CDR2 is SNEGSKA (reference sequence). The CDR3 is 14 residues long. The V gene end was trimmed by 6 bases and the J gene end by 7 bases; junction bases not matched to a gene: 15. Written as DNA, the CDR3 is TGCAGTGCGCCTCGGGAAGGGGGCTTTGGGGAGCAGTACTTC. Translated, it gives CSAPREGGFGEQYF.

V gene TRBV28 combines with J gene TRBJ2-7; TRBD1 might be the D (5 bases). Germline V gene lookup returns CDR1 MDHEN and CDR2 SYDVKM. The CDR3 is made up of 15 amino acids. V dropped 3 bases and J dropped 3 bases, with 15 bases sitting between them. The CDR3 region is CASSLKTTAHYEQYF. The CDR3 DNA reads TGTGCCAGCAGTTTGAAGACGACAGCCCACTACGAGCAGTACTTC.

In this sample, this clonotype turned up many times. CDR3 in amino acids: CASSHLGRATEAFF. The CDR3 DNA follows: TGTGCCAGCAGCCACCTCGGAAGAGCCACTGAAGCTTTCTTT. V usage is TRBV14 and J usage is TRBJ1-1, with D unresolved. Germline loops: CDR1 SGHDN, CDR2 FVKESK. This CDR3 is 14 amino acids long. The germline V and J ends were trimmed by 3 bases and 4 bases, with 12 bases remaining between them.

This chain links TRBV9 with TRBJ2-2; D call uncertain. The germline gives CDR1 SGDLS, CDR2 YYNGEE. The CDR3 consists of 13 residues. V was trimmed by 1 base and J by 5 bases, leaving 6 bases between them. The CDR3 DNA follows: TGTGCCAGCAGCGTATTTGAGACCGGGGAGCTGTTTTTT. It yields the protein CASSVFETGELFF.

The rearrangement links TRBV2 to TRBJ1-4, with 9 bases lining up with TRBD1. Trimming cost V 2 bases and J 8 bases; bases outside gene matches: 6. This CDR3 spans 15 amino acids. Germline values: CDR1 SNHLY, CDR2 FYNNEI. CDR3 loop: CASSESGTGREKLFF. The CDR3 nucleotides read TGTGCCAGCAGTGAATCTGGGACAGGGAGGGAAAAACTGTTTTTT.

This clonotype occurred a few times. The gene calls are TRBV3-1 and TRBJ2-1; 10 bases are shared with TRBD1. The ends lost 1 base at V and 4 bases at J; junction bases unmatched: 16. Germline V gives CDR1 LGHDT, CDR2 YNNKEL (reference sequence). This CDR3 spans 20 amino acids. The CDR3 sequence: CASSQVGQGRYTDYYNEQFF. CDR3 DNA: TGTGCCAGCAGCCAAGTGGGACAGGGGCGCTACACTGACTATTACAATGAGCAGTTCTTC.

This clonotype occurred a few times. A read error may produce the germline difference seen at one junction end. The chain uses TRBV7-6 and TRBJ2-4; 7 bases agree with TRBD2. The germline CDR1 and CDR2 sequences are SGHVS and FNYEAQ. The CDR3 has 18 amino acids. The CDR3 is CVSSLEVGGRAAQNIQYF. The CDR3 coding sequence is TGTGTCAGCAGCTTAGAGGTTGGTGGGAGGGCCGCCCAAAACATTCAGTACTTC.

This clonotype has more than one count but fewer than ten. CDR3 in amino acids: CSAWMNSNQPQHF. For the CDR3, the DNA is TGCAGTGCTTGGATGAATAGCAATCAGCCCCAGCATTTT. This chain uses TRBV20-1 with TRBJ1-5, with D unresolved. Germline lookup yields CDR1 DFQATT and CDR2 SNEGSKA (reference sequence). Between the trimmed V and J ends, which lost 5 bases and 0 bases, there was a span of 8 bases. The length of the CDR3 is 13 residues.

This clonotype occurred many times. The CDR3: CASSLGVAPGEQYF. In nucleotides, the CDR3 is TGTGCCAGCAGTTTAGGTGTGGCCCCAGGCGAGCAGTACTTC. V and J are TRBV12-3 or TRBV12-4 and TRBJ2-7; D gene ambiguous. V was trimmed by 1 base and J by 6 bases, leaving 13 bases between them. There are 14 residues in the CDR3.

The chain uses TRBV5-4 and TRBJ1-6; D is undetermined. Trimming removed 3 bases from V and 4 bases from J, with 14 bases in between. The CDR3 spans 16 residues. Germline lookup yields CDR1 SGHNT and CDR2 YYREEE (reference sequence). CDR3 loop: CASSSSPSRYNSPLHF. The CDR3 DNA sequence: TGTGCCAGCAGCTCCTCCCCGTCGAGGTATAATTCACCCCTCCACTTT.

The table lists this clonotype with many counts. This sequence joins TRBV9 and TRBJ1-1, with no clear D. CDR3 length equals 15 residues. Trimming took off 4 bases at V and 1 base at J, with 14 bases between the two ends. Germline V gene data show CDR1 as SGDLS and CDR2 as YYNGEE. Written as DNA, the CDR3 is TGTGCCAGCAGCCCATACTCCGCAGAGAACACTGAAGCTTTCTTT. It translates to CASSPYSAENTEAFF.

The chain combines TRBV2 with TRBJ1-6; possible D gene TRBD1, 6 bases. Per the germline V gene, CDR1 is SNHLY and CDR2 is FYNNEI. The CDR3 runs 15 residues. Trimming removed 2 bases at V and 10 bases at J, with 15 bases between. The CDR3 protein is CASSERGARESPLHF. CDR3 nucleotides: TGTGCCAGCAGTGAAAGGGGGGCGCGGGAATCACCCCTCCACTTT.

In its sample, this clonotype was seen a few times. CDR3: CASSPDLGQVEDTQYF. In DNA form, the CDR3 reads TGTGCCAGCAGCCCCGATCTGGGACAGGTGGAAGATACGCAGTATTTT. The chain is built from TRBV7-7 and TRBJ2-3, with 8 bases fitting TRBD1. The V gene's germline CDR1 is SSHAT and CDR2 FNYEAQ (reference sequence). The length of the CDR3 is 16 residues. V lost 5 bases, J lost 5 bases, and 12 bases stayed unmatched.

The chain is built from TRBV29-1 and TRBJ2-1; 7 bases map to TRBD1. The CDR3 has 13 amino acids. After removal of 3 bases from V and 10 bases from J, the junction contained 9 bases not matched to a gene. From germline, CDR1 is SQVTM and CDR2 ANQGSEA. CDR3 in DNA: TGCAGCGTTGATAACAGGGACAGCTCAGAGCAGTTCTTC. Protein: CSVDNRDSSEQFF.

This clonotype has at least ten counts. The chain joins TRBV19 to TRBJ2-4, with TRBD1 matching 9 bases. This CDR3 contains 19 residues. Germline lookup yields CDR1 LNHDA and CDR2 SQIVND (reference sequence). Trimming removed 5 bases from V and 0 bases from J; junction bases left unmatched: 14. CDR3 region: CASSQGNRGRIEAKNIQYF. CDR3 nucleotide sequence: TGTGCCAGTAGTCAGGGGAACAGGGGGCGAATTGAAGCCAAAAACATTCAGTACTTC.

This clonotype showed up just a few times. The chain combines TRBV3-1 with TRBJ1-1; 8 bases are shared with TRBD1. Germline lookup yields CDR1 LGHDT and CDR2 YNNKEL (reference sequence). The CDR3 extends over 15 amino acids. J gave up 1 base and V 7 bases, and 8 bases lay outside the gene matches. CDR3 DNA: TGTGCCAGCACTTATCGAGGACAGGGGAACACTGAAGCTTTCTTT. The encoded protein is CASTYRGQGNTEAFF.

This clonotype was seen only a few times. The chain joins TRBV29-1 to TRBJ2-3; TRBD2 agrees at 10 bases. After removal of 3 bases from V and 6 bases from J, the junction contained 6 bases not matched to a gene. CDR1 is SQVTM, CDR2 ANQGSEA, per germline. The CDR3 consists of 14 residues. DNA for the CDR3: TGCAGCGTTGAGAGCGGGGGGGCCACGGATACGCAGTATTTT. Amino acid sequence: CSVESGGATDTQYF.

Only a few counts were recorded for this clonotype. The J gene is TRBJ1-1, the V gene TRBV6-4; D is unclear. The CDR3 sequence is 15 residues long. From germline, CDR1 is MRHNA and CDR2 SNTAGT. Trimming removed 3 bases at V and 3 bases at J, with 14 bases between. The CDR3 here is CASSDAGLMHTEAFF. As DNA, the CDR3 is TGTGCCAGCAGTGATGCGGGTTTGATGCACACTGAAGCTTTCTTT.

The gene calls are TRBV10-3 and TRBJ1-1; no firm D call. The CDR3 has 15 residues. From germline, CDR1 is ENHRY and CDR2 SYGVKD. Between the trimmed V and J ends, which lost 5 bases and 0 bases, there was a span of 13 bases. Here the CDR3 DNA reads TGTGCCATCAGTCCAGCCTACAGAATGAACACTGAAGCTTTCTTT. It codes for CAISPAYRMNTEAFF.